These T cell receptor beta chains were read from a single sample in a study of graft-versus-host responses after intestinal transplantation. The assay was immunoSEQ multiplex PCR, and TCRdb's table has in-frame clones only and misses some. The sample includes tens of thousands of clones, approximately 90% of them seen just once. Source: PBMCs, taken roughly 120 days after intestinal transplantation. The receptors originated from a human patient who received an intestinal transplant, so some T cells may come from the graft donor. Both conserved end residues are part of each CDR3. A D gene is named only where the DNA matches it firmly. Clone size is shown for a subset of rows, as once, few, many or a class of expanded clone.

V gene,clone size,J gene,D gene,CDR3 DNA,CDR3 protein
TRBV28,NA,TRBJ2-7,NA,TGTGCCAGCACCGGATCCTCCTACGAGCAGTACTTC,CASTGSSYEQYF
TRBV4-1,NA,TRBJ2-7,TRBD2,TGCGCCAGCAGCCAAGGCCCGGGACTAGCGGGACCGTTGGACGAGCAGTACTTC,CASSQGPGLAGPLDEQYF
TRBV4-1,NA,TRBJ2-3,TRBD2,TGCGCCAGCAGCCAGGGACTAGCGGGGGGGCCCGTTGGAGATACGCAGTATTTT,CASSQGLAGGPVGDTQYF
TRBV6-5,NA,TRBJ2-7,NA,TGTGCCAGCACTTCTGGGGCCGGGAGCACCTACGAGCAGTACTTC,CASTSGAGSTYEQYF
TRBV29-1,NA,TRBJ2-1,NA,TGCAGCGGCCGAACGGATGAGCAGTTCTTC,CSGRTDEQFF
TRBV4-1,NA,TRBJ2-2,NA,TGCGCCAGCAGCCAAGCCCCACGGACGGCGGGCACCGGGGAGCTGTTTTTT,CASSQAPRTAGTGELFF
TRBV19,NA,TRBJ2-3,NA,TGTGCCAGTAGCGGATACGGCGGGGCTACCACAGATACGCAGTATTTT,CASSGYGGATTDTQYF
TRBV28,NA,TRBJ2-7,NA,TGTGCCAGCAGTTTTACCCCGATCTACGAGCAGTACTTC,CASSFTPIYEQYF
TRBV10-2,NA,TRBJ2-7,NA,TGCGCCAGCAGTGGGCACGACAGATCCTACGAGCAGTACTTC,CASSGHDRSYEQYF
TRBV11-2,NA,TRBJ2-2,NA,TGTGCCAGCAGCCCTACGCGCGGGACCGGGGAGCTGTTTTTT,CASSPTRGTGELFF
TRBV11-1,NA,TRBJ2-1,NA,TGTGCCAGCGGTGCTAGCTCCTACAATGAGCAGTTCTTC,CASGASSYNEQFF
TRBV15,NA,TRBJ2-1,NA,TGTGCCACCAGCAGGAGGCGTTGGGACAAGAAATACAATGAGCAGTTCTTC,CATSRRRWDKKYNEQFF
TRBV9,NA,TRBJ2-2,TRBD1,TGTGCCAGCAGCGTGACAGGGGCGAACACCGGGGAGCTGTTTTTT,CASSVTGANTGELFF
TRBV19,NA,TRBJ2-4,NA,TGTGCCAGTAGTCCAACCGGGGTGTTCGGAAACATTCAGTACTTC,CASSPTGVFGNIQYF
TRBV6-1,NA,TRBJ2-3,NA,TGTGCCAGCAGTGAACAGGGGTCGACAGATACGCAGTATTTT,CASSEQGSTDTQYF
TRBV6-1,few,TRBJ1-1,NA,TGTGCCAGCAGTGAAGGGTGGGGAAGGGATACTGAAGCTTTCTTT,CASSEGWGRDTEAFF
TRBV6-5,NA,TRBJ1-5,NA,TGTGCCAGCAGTTACAATCAGGGTCAGCCCCAGCATTTT,CASSYNQGQPQHF
TRBV25-1,NA,TRBJ2-7,NA,TGTGCCAGCAGTCCAGGGGCCTCCTACGAGCAGTACTTC,CASSPGASYEQYF
TRBV30,NA,TRBJ2-7,TRBD2,TGTGCCTGGAGTGGCTCCGGGAGGGGCTACGAGCAGTACTTC,CAWSGSGRGYEQYF
TRBV27,NA,TRBJ2-5,NA,TGTGCCAGCACTCGATTTGACCCTTCCAAAGAGACCCAGTACTTC,CASTRFDPSKETQYF
TRBV28,NA,TRBJ2-2,TRBD2,TGTGCCAGCACGTCCCCTAGGCGGGGGGGCCGGGAGCTGTTTTTT,CASTSPRRGGRELFF
TRBV5-5,NA,TRBJ2-1,NA,TGTGCCAGCAGCTTCACGGGGGGCCAGTTTGAGCAGTTCTTC,CASSFTGGQFEQFF
TRBV7-6,once,TRBJ2-5,TRBD2,TGTGCCAGCAGCTTAACTAGCGGGGGATCTCAAGAGACCCAGTACTTC,CASSLTSGGSQETQYF
TRBV6-1,NA,TRBJ1-5,NA,TGTGCCAGCAGTGCCGGGACGGATAGCAATCAGCCCCAGCATTTT,CASSAGTDSNQPQHF
TRBV5-1,NA,TRBJ1-2,NA,TGCGCCAGCTACAAGCTACCGGTTCGAAAGACCTATGGCTACACCTTC,CASYKLPVRKTYGYTF
TRBV18,NA,TRBJ1-5,NA,TGTGCCAGCTCAGCCGAACCTGTTCGGGTGAGTCCCCAGCATTTT,CASSAEPVRVSPQHF
TRBV5-8,NA,TRBJ1-1,NA,TGTGCCAGCAGCTTGGAGGCAAACACTGAAGCTTTCTTT,CASSLEANTEAFF
TRBV28,once,TRBJ2-5,NA,TGTGCCAGCAGTTTATTGGGGTTCCAAGAGACCCAGTACTTC,CASSLLGFQETQYF
TRBV7-9,NA,TRBJ2-5,NA,TGTGCCAGCAGCTTAGGGTTAGGGCGGTACCAAGAGACCCAGTACTTC,CASSLGLGRYQETQYF
TRBV12-5,NA,TRBJ2-2,NA,TGTGCTAGTGGTTTGGTACGGGGGAACACCGGGGAGCTGTTTTTT,CASGLVRGNTGELFF
TRBV2,NA,TRBJ2-7,NA,TGTGCCAGCAGTGTGGAGGGGGCCGACGAGCAGTACTTC,CASSVEGADEQYF
TRBV7-8,NA,TRBJ2-1,NA,TGTGCCAGCAGCTTATGGGGCGGACGCTCCTACAATGAGCAGTTCTTC,CASSLWGGRSYNEQFF
TRBV4-2,NA,TRBJ2-5,NA,TGTGCCAGCAGCCTGGGGGGAGCCGAGACCCAGTACTTC,CASSLGGAETQYF
TRBV12-5,NA,TRBJ2-7,TRBD1,TGTGCTAGTGGTTTGAACCCTGACAGGGGACCTGACTACGAGCAGTACTTC,CASGLNPDRGPDYEQYF
TRBV7-8,NA,TRBJ2-2,NA,TGTGCCAGCAGCTTAGGGACGGCTTACACCGGGGAGCTGTTTTTT,CASSLGTAYTGELFF
TRBV7-9,NA,TRBJ2-1,TRBD2,TGTGCCAGCAGCTTAGCCCTAGCGGGCGTATACAATGAGCAGTTCTTC,CASSLALAGVYNEQFF
TRBV21-1,NA,TRBJ2-7,NA,TGTGCCAGCAGCCCGGGCTTGAGTTCCTACGAGCAGTACTTC,CASSPGLSSYEQYF
TRBV6-5,few,TRBJ2-3,NA,TGTGCCAGCAGTTACTCCGGGACACCTCTCCCAGATACGCAGTATTTT,CASSYSGTPLPDTQYF
TRBV2,NA,TRBJ1-3,NA,TGTGCCAGCTGGTCCTCTGAAAACACCATATATTTT,CASWSSENTIYF
TRBV7-9,once,TRBJ2-6,NA,TGTGCCACCCGCTTAGTGGGGCGAAGCTCTGGGGCCAACGTCCTGACTTTC,CATRLVGRSSGANVLTF
TRBV7-9,NA,TRBJ1-1,NA,TGTGCCAGCAGCTCACAGGAGGGTACTGAAGCTTTCTTT,CASSSQEGTEAFF
TRBV7-3,few,TRBJ1-1,TRBD1,TGTGCCAGCAGCGCCCAGGGGGAGAACACTGAAGCTTTCTTT,CASSAQGENTEAFF
TRBV27,once,TRBJ1-1,NA,TGTGCCAGCAGTTATCGCGACCTGAACACTGAAGCTTTCTTT,CASSYRDLNTEAFF
TRBV19,few,TRBJ2-5,NA,TGTGCCAGTAGTATAATTCCGGGAGAGACCCAGTACTTC,CASSIIPGETQYF
TRBV2,once,TRBJ1-3,NA,TGTGCCAGCAGTGAAGCGCTTCAGCGAACCAGCTCTGGAAACACCATATATTTT,CASSEALQRTSSGNTIYF
TRBV9,NA,TRBJ1-1,TRBD1,TGTGCCAGCAGCTCCTTGGCCGGGACAGGGGATTATACTGAAGCTTTCTTT,CASSSLAGTGDYTEAFF
TRBV5-6,NA,TRBJ1-2,TRBD1,TGTGCCAGCAGATCCGACAGGGGATTCGGCTACACCTTC,CASRSDRGFGYTF
TRBV15,NA,TRBJ2-7,NA,TGTGCCACCAGCAGAGAGCCGGACACTTCCTACGAGCAGTACTTC,CATSREPDTSYEQYF
TRBV19,NA,TRBJ2-7,TRBD2,TGTGCCAGTATGGGAGCGGGGAGCGACGAGCAGTACTTC,CASMGAGSDEQYF
TRBV30,NA,TRBJ2-7,NA,TGTGCCTGGAGTTGGCTGGTTGAGCTCGAGCAGTACTTC,CAWSWLVELEQYF
TRBV27,NA,TRBJ1-1,NA,TGTGCCAGCAGTTCCCTACAGTTCACTGAAGCTTTCTTT,CASSSLQFTEAFF
TRBV5-6,NA,TRBJ2-7,TRBD2,TGTGCCAGCAGCTGGGGAGGGTCCTACGAGCAGTACTTC,CASSWGGSYEQYF
TRBV29-1,NA,TRBJ1-5,NA,TGCAGCGTGGCGACAGAAATAAATCAGCCCCAGCATTTT,CSVATEINQPQHF
TRBV11-1,NA,TRBJ1-2,TRBD1,TGTGCCAGCAGCCCCTGGGACAGGGTGGCTCTTAACTATGGCTACACCTTC,CASSPWDRVALNYGYTF
TRBV27,NA,TRBJ2-7,NA,TGTGCCAGCAGTTTCAGTGGAGGCTCCTACGAGCAGTACTTC,CASSFSGGSYEQYF
TRBV9,NA,TRBJ1-2,TRBD1,TGTGCCAGCACCGGACAGGGAGCGGCTGGCTACACCTTC,CASTGQGAAGYTF
TRBV6-1,NA,TRBJ2-7,NA,TGTGCCAGCGGATACTACGAGCAGTACTTC,CASGYYEQYF